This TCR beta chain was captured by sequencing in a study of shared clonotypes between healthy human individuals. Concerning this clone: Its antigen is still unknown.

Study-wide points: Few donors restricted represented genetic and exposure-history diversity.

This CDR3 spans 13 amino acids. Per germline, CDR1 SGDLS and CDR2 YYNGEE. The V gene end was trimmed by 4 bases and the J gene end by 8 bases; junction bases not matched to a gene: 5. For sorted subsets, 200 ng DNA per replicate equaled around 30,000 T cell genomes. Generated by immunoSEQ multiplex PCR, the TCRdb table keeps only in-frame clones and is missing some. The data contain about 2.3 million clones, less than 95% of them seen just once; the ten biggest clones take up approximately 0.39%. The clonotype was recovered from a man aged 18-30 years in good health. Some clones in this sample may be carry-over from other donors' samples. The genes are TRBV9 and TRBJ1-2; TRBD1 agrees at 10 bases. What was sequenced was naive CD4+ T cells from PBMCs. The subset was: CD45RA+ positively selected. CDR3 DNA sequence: TGTGCCAGCAGCCCCTGGACAGGGGGAGGCTACACCTTC. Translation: CASSPWTGGGYTF. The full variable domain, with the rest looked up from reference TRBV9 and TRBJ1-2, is DSGVTQTPKHLITATGQRVTLRCSPRSGDLSVYWYQQSLDQGLQFLIQYYNGEERAKGNILERFSAQQFPDLHSELNLSSLELGDSALYFCASSPWTGGGYTFGSGTRLTVV.